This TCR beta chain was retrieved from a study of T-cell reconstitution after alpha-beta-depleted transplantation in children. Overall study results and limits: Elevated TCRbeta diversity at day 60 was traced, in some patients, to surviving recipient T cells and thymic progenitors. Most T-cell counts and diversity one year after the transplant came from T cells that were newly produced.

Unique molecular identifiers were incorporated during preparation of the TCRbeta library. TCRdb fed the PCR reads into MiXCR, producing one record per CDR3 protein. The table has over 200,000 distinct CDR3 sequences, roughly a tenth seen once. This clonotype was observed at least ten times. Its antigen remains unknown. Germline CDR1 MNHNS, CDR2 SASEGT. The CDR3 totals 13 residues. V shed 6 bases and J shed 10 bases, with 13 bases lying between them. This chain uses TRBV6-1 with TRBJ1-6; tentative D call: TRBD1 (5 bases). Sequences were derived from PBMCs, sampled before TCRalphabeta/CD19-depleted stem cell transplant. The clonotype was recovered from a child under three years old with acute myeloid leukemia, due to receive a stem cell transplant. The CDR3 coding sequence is TGTGCCAGCAGACGGCAGGGAAGCTCACCCCTCCACTTT. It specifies CASRRQGSSPLHF.